Listed below are T cell receptor beta chains from one sample, sequenced in a study of cytomegalovirus exposure and HLA in healthy donors. Repertoires were generated with immunoSEQ multiplex PCR, while TCRdb's copy carries only in-frame clones and drops some. The top ten clones hold around 15% of a sample with fewer than 130,000 clones, around 80% of them seen once. Source material: PBMCs. These receptors were taken from a young man in good health and CMV-seropositive. The CDR3 runs from the conserved cysteine through the conserved F or W. D genes are given only for firm matches. Only some rows state a clone size, as once, few, many or a class for expanded clones.

D,J,size,V,length,DNA,CDR3
TRBD1,TRBJ2-4,few,TRBV28,16,TGTGCCAGCAGTAGCCGGCGCCAGGGGGATAGAAACATTCAGTACTTC,CASSSRRQGDRNIQYF
TRBD2,TRBJ2-3,-,TRBV4-1,17,TGCGCCAGCAGCCCCCCTTACGGGGGGGCCGGCACAGATACGCAGTATTTT,CASSPPYGGAGTDTQYF
-,TRBJ2-7,-,TRBV28,14,TGTGCCAGCAGTCTGGACAGTAGCTCCTACGAGCAGTACTTC,CASSLDSSSYEQYF
TRBD1,TRBJ1-1,few,TRBV27,13,TGTGCCAGCAGTTCTCGACAGGGGACTGAAGCTTTCTTT,CASSSRQGTEAFF
-,TRBJ1-2,-,TRBV20-1,10,TGCAGTGCTAGTCTCCATGGCTACACCTTC,CSASLHGYTF
-,TRBJ1-5,-,TRBV4-1,15,TGCGCCAGCAGCCAAGAACGGGGGGTCAATCAGCCCCAGCATTTT,CASSQERGVNQPQHF
-,TRBJ2-6,few,TRBV10-3,15,TGTGCCATCAGTGAACGGGTCTCTGGGGCCAACGTCCTGACTTTC,CAISERVSGANVLTF
TRBD1,TRBJ2-7,-,TRBV4-3,15,TGCGCCAGCAGCCAAGCTGAGGGGGCGACCTACGAGCAGTACTTC,CASSQAEGATYEQYF
-,TRBJ1-3,-,TRBV7-9,15,TGTGCCAGCAGCTTAGGGGCAGACTATGGAAACACCATATATTTT,CASSLGADYGNTIYF
-,TRBJ2-1,-,TRBV25-1,16,TGTGCCAGCAGCCTCACCCTAGCAGAGCCCTACAATGAGCAGTTCTTC,CASSLTLAEPYNEQFF
-,TRBJ2-7,-,TRBV7-8,15,TGTGCCAGCAGCTTCGAGCAGGGAGGTGCCTACGAGCAGTACTTC,CASSFEQGGAYEQYF
-,TRBJ1-1,few,TRBV19,14,TGTGCCAGTAGCGAACTCGTACCAAACACTGAAGCTTTCTTT,CASSELVPNTEAFF